Below, one T cell receptor beta chain is given with its context. Its antigen is currently unknown. This entry belongs to a study of cytomegalovirus exposure and HLA in healthy donors. Study-wide results and limits: TCR beta sequences reportedly predicted the HLA-A and HLA-B alleles of most subjects accurately. In an earlier analysis, about 87% or about 30%: the productive usage of most TCR beta V segments. TCR beta V- and J-gene trimming, according to a later analysis, was linked to a missense DCLRE1C variant.

Germline lookup yields CDR1 MDHEN and CDR2 SYDVKM. The CDR3 has 17 residues. V lost 3 bases and J lost 0; bases outside the gene matches: 7. Primers: 60 Vbeta forward and 13 Jbeta reverse. Original handling: Later work found roughly 80 million unique TCR beta chains, with 9.5 million to 14 million shared. Profiling relied on immunoSEQ multiplex PCR, and the TCRdb table lists in-frame clones only, not all of them. From that table come the V and J calls and clone size; the DNA was used to work out D and trimming. Of 140,000 or so clones listed, 66% are singletons. Sequenced sample: PBMCs. This clonotype originated in a woman aged 55 to 70 in good health and CMV-seronegative. V gene TRBV28 combines with J gene TRBJ2-4, with 8 bases fitting TRBD2. The CDR3 sequence: CASSFAGGFQAKNIQYF. The CDR3 bases are TGTGCCAGCAGTTTTGCGGGAGGATTCCAAGCCAAAAACATTCAGTACTTC.